Listed below are T cell receptor beta chains from one sample, sequenced in a study of T cells after yellow fever vaccination. TCRdb reprocessed the 5' RACE reads with MiXCR, giving one entry per CDR3 protein. Here the sample spans about 300,000 distinct CDR3 sequences, roughly 9% being singletons. Here the sequenced sample was CD4+ T cells sorted from PBMCs, taken 5 days after the yellow fever booster vaccination. These receptors were obtained from a man aged 18 to 30 who received the YFV17D yellow fever vaccine. Both conserved end residues are part of each CDR3. Some rows have no size entry. The others give once, few or many, or a class for an expanded clone.

-,TRBV10-3,TRBJ1-5,CAISESGQTNQPQHF
few,TRBV5-1,TRBJ1-1,CASSSDRRTEAFF
-,TRBV4-2,TRBJ2-2,CASSGRGGGTANTGELFF
many,TRBV20-1,TRBJ2-2,CSAVRNWEGTGELFF
few,TRBV6-2/TRBV6-3,TRBJ2-3,CASSYGGQGEVDTQYF
few,TRBV20-1,TRBJ1-3,CSAGPRQGRNTIYF
few,TRBV5-1,TRBJ2-1,CASSSDRGDEQFF
few,TRBV7-9,TRBJ2-1,CASAPPFRINLHEQFF
-,TRBV5-5,TRBJ2-3,CASSLAPPTDTQYF
many,TRBV5-1,TRBJ1-1,CASRADRGLTEAFF
-,TRBV4-3,TRBJ2-3,CASSQEWGVGTDTQYF
-,TRBV11-2,TRBJ2-5,CASSLRGGRQETQYF
-,TRBV2,TRBJ2-5,CASSDPLTQETQYF
many,TRBV20-1,TRBJ2-7,CSATSGGYEQYF
-,TRBV27,TRBJ2-2,CASSLMTSGPGELFF
-,TRBV5-4,TRBJ2-5,CASSLGPSGQETQYF
-,TRBV5-6,TRBJ1-4,CASSFQSLTNEKLFF
-,TRBV28,TRBJ1-5,CASSLFEPQHF
few,TRBV10-3,TRBJ1-6,CAISDPGASSYNSPLHF
few,TRBV6-2/TRBV6-3,TRBJ2-3,CASSYSRGNTDTQYF
-,TRBV2,TRBJ1-5,CASRRSGISNQPQHF
few,TRBV7-2,TRBJ2-5,CASSRRFQETQYF
-,TRBV24-1,TRBJ1-1,CATSGGTEAFF
few,TRBV6-1,TRBJ2-2,CASRENTGELFF
few,TRBV2,TRBJ2-2,CASSGDFTGELFF
few,TRBV3-1,TRBJ1-2,CASSQDHGGAGGYTF
few,TRBV6-5,TRBJ1-2,CASSFSGAQGVLYGYTF